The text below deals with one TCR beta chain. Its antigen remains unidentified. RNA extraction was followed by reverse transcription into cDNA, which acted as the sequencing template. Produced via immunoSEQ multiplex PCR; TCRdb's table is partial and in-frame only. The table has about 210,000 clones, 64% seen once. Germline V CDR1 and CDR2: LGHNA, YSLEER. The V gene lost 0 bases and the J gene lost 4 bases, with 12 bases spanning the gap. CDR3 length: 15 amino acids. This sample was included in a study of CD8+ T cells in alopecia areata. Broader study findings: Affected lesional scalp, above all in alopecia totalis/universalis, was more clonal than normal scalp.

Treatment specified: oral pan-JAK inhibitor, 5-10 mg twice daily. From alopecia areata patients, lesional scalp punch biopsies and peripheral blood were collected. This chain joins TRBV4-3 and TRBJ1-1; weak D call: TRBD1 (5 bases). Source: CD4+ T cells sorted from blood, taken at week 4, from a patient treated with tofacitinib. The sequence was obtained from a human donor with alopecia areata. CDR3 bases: TGCGCCAGCAGCCAAGAGGGCGGGACGGGCACTGAAGCTTTCTTT. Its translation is CASSQEGGTGTEAFF.